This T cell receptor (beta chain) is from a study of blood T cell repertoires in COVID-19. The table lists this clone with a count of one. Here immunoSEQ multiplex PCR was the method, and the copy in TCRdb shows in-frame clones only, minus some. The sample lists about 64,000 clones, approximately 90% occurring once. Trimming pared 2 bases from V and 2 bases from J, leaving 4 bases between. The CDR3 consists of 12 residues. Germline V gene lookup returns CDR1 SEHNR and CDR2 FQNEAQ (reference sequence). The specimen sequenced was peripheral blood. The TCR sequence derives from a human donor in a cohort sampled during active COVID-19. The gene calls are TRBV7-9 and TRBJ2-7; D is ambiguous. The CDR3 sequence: CASSLQAYEQYF. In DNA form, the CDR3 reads TGTGCCAGCAGCTTACAGGCCTACGAGCAGTACTTC.